This T cell receptor beta chain stems from a study of blood T cells in healthy people across ages. In terms of origin and age, donors were healthy Caucasian individuals from Russia aged 6 to 90. Combining a sample-barcoded 5' primer with a J-beta primer mix, a second PCR ran for roughly 7 to 12 cycles. All samples gave at least 2.5 million CDR3-containing paired-end reads. TCRdb itself ran the 5' RACE reads through MiXCR, one entry per CDR3 protein. The sample lists over 450,000 distinct CDR3 sequences, 20% to 30% occurring once. The study, taken as a whole, reports: Donor CMV status, an unknown factor, possibly confounded changes in expanded clonotypes.

This clonotype has just a few counts. Its antigen is undetermined. These data were also filed under a second study, of T cells of mothers and their children. That source adds: Second-PCR primer M1S introduced sample barcodes and 2-4 random nucleotides.

This receptor was identified in a boy aged 10-17 years in good health. Sequencing used blood.

Here the CDR3 reads CASSVVASGYNEQFF. The CDR3 bases are TGTGCCAGCAGCGTAGTGGCTAGCGGCTACAATGAGCAGTTCTTC. The chain has TRBV9 and TRBJ2-5; TRBD2 matches at 7 bases. Near its end, the DNA agrees better with TRBJ2-1, so the J call may be wrong. The germline gives CDR1 SGDLS, CDR2 YYNGEE. This CDR3 is 15 amino acids long.